This note documents a single TCR beta chain sequence. TCRdb re-called the 5' RACE reads with MiXCR, one entry per CDR3 protein. The sample has roughly 450,000 distinct CDR3 sequences; over 15% are singletons. The data are from a study of T-cell memory formation after mild COVID-19. This CDR3 is 12 amino acids long. V shed 6 bases and J shed 8 bases, with 13 bases lying between them. Germline V gene data show CDR1 as MNHEY and CDR2 as SMNVEV (reference sequence). This clonotype was obtained from an adult woman who had mild COVID-19 (a few samples of this study predate the infection). Cell type and time point are not known. Sequenced: PBMCs or a T cell subset sorted from them (not recorded which). V is TRBV27 and J is TRBJ1-1; no definite D call. The CDR3 reads CASSPGQPEAFF. The CDR3 nucleotides read TGTGCCAGCAGCCCCGGTCAGCCAGAAGCTTTCTTT.